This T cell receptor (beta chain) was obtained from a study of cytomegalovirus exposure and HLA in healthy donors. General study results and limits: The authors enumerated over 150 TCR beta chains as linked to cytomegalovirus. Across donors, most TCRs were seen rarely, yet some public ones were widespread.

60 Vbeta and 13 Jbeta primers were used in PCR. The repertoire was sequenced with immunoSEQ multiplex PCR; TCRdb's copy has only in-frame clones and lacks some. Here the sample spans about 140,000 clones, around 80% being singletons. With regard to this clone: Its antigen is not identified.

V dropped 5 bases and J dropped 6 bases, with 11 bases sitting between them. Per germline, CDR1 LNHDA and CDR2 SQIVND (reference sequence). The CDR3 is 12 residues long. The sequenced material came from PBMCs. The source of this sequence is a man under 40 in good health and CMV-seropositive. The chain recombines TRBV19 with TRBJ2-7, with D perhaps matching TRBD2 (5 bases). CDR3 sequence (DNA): TGTGCCAGTAGTTTACTAGACGGCGAGCAGTACTTC. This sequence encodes CASSLLDGEQYF.